This T cell receptor (beta chain) was captured by sequencing in a study of cytomegalovirus exposure and HLA in healthy donors. Across the study: Prior work identified roughly 120 million unique TCR beta sequences in 150 million to 200 million T cells. Findings and limits, study-wide: The study recorded 164 TCR beta chains that were cytomegalovirus-associated.

With 60 Vbeta and 13 Jbeta primers, the PCR was carried out. The data were produced by immunoSEQ multiplex PCR, yet TCRdb's version contains in-frame clones alone and is incomplete. The sample carries about 94,000 clones, about 80% recorded once. In the case of this clone: What it binds is not known.

Trimming removed 3 bases from V and 9 bases from J; junction bases left unmatched: 8. Germline CDR1 is LNHDA and CDR2 is SQIVND (reference sequence). The CDR3 has 16 residues. The source of this sequence is a human donor in good health. The source material was PBMCs. V is TRBV19 and J is TRBJ2-1; 13 bases fit TRBD2. The CDR3 reads CASSIPRLAGGPEQFF. CDR3 bases: TGTGCCAGTAGTATTCCTCGACTAGCGGGGGGACCTGAGCAGTTCTTC.